This T cell receptor (beta chain) was captured by sequencing in a study of metastatic and nonmetastatic thyroid tumors. All patients reached thyroid surgery having received no treatment beforehand. This clone has a count of ten or more. TCRdb re-called the PCR reads via MiXCR. The sample lists about 92,000 clones, about 15% occurring once. The sequenced material came from blood. The TCR was taken from a female donor with papillary thyroid cancer or a benign thyroid nodule (not recorded which). Some clones in this sample may be carry-over from other donors' samples.

The CDR3 DNA reads as TGTGCCTGGAGTACGAGGGCAGGTCAGCCCCAGCATTTT. Translating it yields CAWSTRAGQPQHF. The genes are TRBV30 and TRBJ1-5; D is uncertain. There are 13 residues in the CDR3. V shed 2 bases and J shed 6 bases, with 11 bases lying between them. The germline V gene has CDR1 GTSNPN and CDR2 SVGIG (reference sequence). Full variable domain (outside the CDR3, taken from reference TRBV30 and TRBJ1-5): SQTIHQWPATLVQPVGSPLSLECTVEGTSNPNLYWYRQAAGRGLQLLFYSVGIGQISSEVPQNLSASRPQDRQFILSSKKLLLSDSGFYLCAWSTRAGQPQHFGDGTRLSIL.